These 27 T cell receptor beta chains share one sample of origin, sequenced in a study of control samples from healthy donors and cancer patients. The protocol was immunoSEQ multiplex PCR, while the TCRdb copy is restricted to in-frame clones and leaves out a portion. The sample contains under 65,000 clones, just over 90% of which appear only once. Sequenced input: PBMCs. These receptors were taken from a woman aged 50 to 65 with colorectal cancer.

A word on this clone: This same CDR3 is encoded by further DNA sequences in the sample. The chain joins TRBV29-1 to TRBJ1-1; TRBD1 matches 8 bases. The CDR3 extends over 14 amino acids. Germline assignment: CDR1 SQVTM and CDR2 ANQGSEA. The junction had 6 bases not matched to a gene; V was cut back by 1 base and J by 5 bases. The CDR3: CSVEAGTGRTEAFF. CDR3 coding DNA: TGCAGCGTTGAAGCCGGGACAGGACGAACTGAAGCTTTCTTT.

This clone was detected only once. The rearrangement uses TRBV6-5 and TRBJ2-3; perhaps TRBD2 as D (6 bases). Germline CDR1 reads MNHEY; CDR2 reads SVGAGI. There are 13 residues in the CDR3. The germline V and J ends were trimmed by 11 bases and 4 bases, with 16 bases remaining between them. CDR3 loop: CAVTQRRADTQYF. In DNA, the CDR3 is TGTGCCGTTACTCAGAGGAGGGCAGATACGCAGTATTTT.

This chain uses TRBV30 with TRBJ2-7; 11 bases are a match to TRBD1. J gave up 3 bases and V 3 bases, and 7 bases lay outside the gene matches. Germline loops: CDR1 GTSNPN, CDR2 SVGIG (reference sequence). This CDR3 is 15 amino acids long. The CDR3 reads CAWSLGQGALYEQYF. For the CDR3, the DNA is TGTGCCTGGAGCCTCGGACAGGGGGCCCTCTACGAGCAGTACTTC.

The chain carries TRBV10-3 and TRBJ1-5; D remains ambiguous. The CDR3 contains 16 residues. Per the germline V gene, CDR1 is ENHRY and CDR2 is SYGVKD. With 0 bases removed from V and 2 bases from J, the gap between germline ends came to 11 bases. In DNA form, the CDR3 reads TGTGCCATCAGTGAGTCCGGCAGGTCCGGCAATCAGCCCCAGCATTTT. As protein: CAISESGRSGNQPQHF.

This chain connects TRBV2 to TRBJ2-7, with D perhaps matching TRBD1 (5 bases). V was cut by 3 bases and J by 3 bases, with 12 bases left in between. The CDR3 extends over 14 amino acids. The germline CDR1 and CDR2 sequences are SNHLY and FYNNEI. The CDR3 loop is CASSEVGASYEQYF. In DNA, the CDR3 is TGTGCCAGCAGTGAGGTAGGGGCAAGCTACGAGCAGTACTTC. Supplemented by reference TRBV2 and TRBJ2-7, the full variable domain reads EPEVTQTPSHQVTQMGQEVILRCVPISNHLYFYWYRQILGQKVEFLVSFYNNEISEKSEIFDDQFSVERPDGSNFTLKIRSTKLEDSAMYFCASSEVGASYEQYFGPGTRLTVT.

This sequence joins TRBV25-1 and TRBJ1-1; no clear D. Trimming removed 7 bases at V and 3 bases at J, with 15 bases between. Looked up from germline, CDR1 is MGHDK and CDR2 is SYGVNS. CDR3 length equals 14 residues. The CDR3 DNA reads as TGTGCCAGCACCGGCGGGCAGCCCCACACTGAAGCTTTCTTT. It encodes CASTGGQPHTEAFF.

CDR3 loop: CASSEVPGSMREQYF. CDR3 bases: TGTGCCAGCAGTGAAGTACCCGGGAGTATGAGGGAGCAGTACTTC. V and J are TRBV2 and TRBJ2-7, with D possibly being TRBD2 (6 bases). CDR1 and CDR2 (germline): SNHLY, FYNNEI. Between the trimmed V and J ends, which lost 1 base and 7 bases, there was a span of 17 bases. This CDR3 spans 15 amino acids. Combining the CDR3 with reference TRBV2 and TRBJ2-7 gives the whole variable domain EPEVTQTPSHQVTQMGQEVILRCVPISNHLYFYWYRQILGQKVEFLVSFYNNEISEKSEIFDDQFSVERPDGSNFTLKIRSTKLEDSAMYFCASSEVPGSMREQYFGPGTRLTVT.

The V call is TRBV5-1, the J call TRBJ2-5; D possibly matches TRBD1 or TRBD2 (5 bases each). This CDR3 spans 15 amino acids. Germline CDR1 reads SGHRS; CDR2 reads YFSETQ. V dropped 3 bases and J dropped 2 bases, with 14 bases sitting between them. CDR3: CASSSPGDGQETQYF. The DNA for the CDR3 is TGCGCCAGCAGCTCCCCCGGGGACGGACAAGAGACCCAGTACTTC.

This clone was counted a single time. The V gene is TRBV6-4, the J gene TRBJ1-2; D not resolved. Looked up from germline, CDR1 is MRHNA and CDR2 is SNTAGT. V lost 2 bases, J lost 5 bases, and 6 bases lay in between. The CDR3 sequence is 12 residues long. The DNA of the CDR3 is TGTGCCAGCAGTGACGGCGGGTATGGCTACACCTTC. It translates to CASSDGGYGYTF.

The chain combines TRBV7-2 with TRBJ2-3; 8 bases line up with TRBD1. Trimming cost V 5 bases and J 5 bases; bases outside gene matches: 6. Per the germline V gene, CDR1 is SGHTA and CDR2 is FQGNSA. The CDR3 runs to 14 residues. The CDR3 DNA follows: TGTGCCAGCAGCATTGGACAGGGACGAGATACGCAGTATTTT. Its translation: CASSIGQGRDTQYF.

This rearrangement joins TRBV5-1 to TRBJ1-2, with 11 bases lining up with TRBD1. J lost 2 bases, V lost 7 bases, and 13 bases had no gene match. The CDR3 loop spans 17 amino acids. Germline CDR1 SGHRS, CDR2 YFSETQ. The CDR3 DNA reads as TGCGCCAGCGACCCCTACGGACAGGGGGCTAGCAACTATGGCTACACCTTC. It yields the protein CASDPYGQGASNYGYTF.

This sequence joins TRBV25-1 and TRBJ2-3; 7 bases are a match to TRBD1. The J segment lost 3 bases and the V segment lost 4 bases, leaving 13 bases of the junction unmatched. Per germline, CDR1 MGHDK and CDR2 SYGVNS. This CDR3 comprises 17 residues. The CDR3: CASSGRRGLYLTDTQYF. The CDR3 DNA sequence: TGTGCCAGCAGTGGTCGAAGGGGGCTTTATCTGACAGATACGCAGTATTTT.

This rearrangement joins TRBV7-3 to TRBJ1-1, with 8 bases matching TRBD1. The CDR3 totals 14 residues. The V gene's germline CDR1 is SGHTA and CDR2 FQGTGA. V was clipped by 3 bases and J by 6 bases; unmatched bases: 6. CDR3 sequence reads: CASSFTGGEAEAFF. The CDR3 nucleotides read TGTGCCAGCAGCTTTACAGGGGGAGAGGCTGAAGCTTTCTTT.

The rearrangement joins TRBV19 to TRBJ2-2; TRBD1 matches 7 bases. The CDR3 runs to 16 residues. CDR1 is LNHDA and CDR2 is SQIVND in the germline V gene (reference sequence). Unmatched junction bases numbered 7, after V lost 4 bases and J lost 2 bases. The CDR3 DNA is TGTGCCAGTAGTAAACAGACAGGGTTTAACACCGGGGAGCTGTTTTTT. The encoded protein is CASSKQTGFNTGELFF. Filled out from reference TRBV19 and TRBJ2-2, the complete variable domain reads DGGITQSPKYLFRKEGQNVTLSCEQNLNHDAMYWYRQDPGQGLRLIYYSQIVNDFQKGDIAEGYSVSREKKESFPLTVTSAQKNPTAFYLCASSKQTGFNTGELFFGEGSRLTVL.

The gene calls are TRBV28 and TRBJ1-2; unclear D gene. Germline V gene lookup returns CDR1 MDHEN and CDR2 SYDVKM. The V end lost 6 bases, the J end lost 5 bases, and 10 bases lay between the germline ends. The CDR3 loop spans 12 amino acids. The CDR3 spells CASRLTQYGYTF. CDR3 coding DNA: TGTGCCAGCAGGCTGACCCAATATGGCTACACCTTC.

This chain joins TRBV6-1 and TRBJ2-1, with D maybe TRBD2 (7 bases). The CDR3 is made up of 18 amino acids. V was clipped by 4 bases and J by 4 bases, with 23 bases between them. CDR1 and CDR2 from the germline V gene are MNHNS and SASEGT. The DNA for the CDR3 is TGTGCCAGCAGTGCCGGAAAGGGGGGGGATCTATCGTACAATGAGCAGTTCTTC. It specifies CASSAGKGGDLSYNEQFF.

This clone appeared once. The V call is TRBV5-1, the J call TRBJ1-1, with a weak D call TRBD1 (5 bases). The CDR3 length is 14 residues. Trimming shortened V by 0 bases and J by 1 base, and 7 bases separated the two germline ends. Germline loops: CDR1 SGHRS, CDR2 YFSETQ. CDR3 in amino acids: CASSLDGGNTEAFF. CDR3 nucleotides: TGCGCCAGCAGCTTGGACGGGGGGAACACTGAAGCTTTCTTT.

V gene TRBV6-5 combines with J gene TRBJ2-7; a weak D match, TRBD1 (6 bases). This CDR3 region has 15 residues. Germline V gene sequence: CDR1 MNHEY, CDR2 SVGAGI. V dropped 6 bases and J dropped 0 bases, with 15 bases sitting between them. CDR3 nucleotide sequence: TGTGCCAGCAGGAGGGACATCTCGAGCTCCTACGAGCAGTACTTC. Its translation: CASRRDISSSYEQYF.

V is TRBV5-6 and J is TRBJ1-5; D not resolved. Germline CDR1 reads SGHDT; CDR2 reads YYEEEE. The CDR3 loop spans 15 amino acids. Trimming stripped 4 bases from V and 1 base from J, with 12 bases between. CDR3 loop: CASSLSGSSNQPQHF. The CDR3 DNA sequence: TGTGCCAGCAGCCTCTCCGGGAGCAGCAATCAGCCCCAGCATTTT.

The chain joins TRBV6-5 to TRBJ2-7; a possible D gene is TRBD2 (6 bases). This CDR3 spans 13 amino acids. Looked up from germline, CDR1 is MNHEY and CDR2 is SVGAGI. The V gene lost 3 bases and the J gene lost 6 bases, with 12 bases spanning the gap. CDR3 residues: CASSYFLGGEQYF. The CDR3 bases are TGTGCCAGCAGTTATTTTCTGGGAGGCGAGCAGTACTTC.

The rearrangement joins TRBV6-2 or TRBV6-3 to TRBJ1-1; no definite D call. The CDR3 is 14 amino acids. CDR1 and CDR2 (germline): MNHEY, SVGEGT. V lost 8 bases and J lost 0, with 13 bases in between. As DNA, the CDR3 is TGTGCCAGCGGCCGTGGTCAGCTGAACACTGAAGCTTTCTTT. Its protein product is CASGRGQLNTEAFF.

This rearrangement joins TRBV21-1 to TRBJ1-1; TRBD1, the D gene given by the table, was not confirmed from the DNA. TRBV21-1 is a known pseudogene. This CDR3 spans 17 amino acids. In DNA form, the CDR3 reads TGTGCCAGCAGCAATCAGGGCAGGGGGCAGTTATGCACTGAAGCTTTCTTT. Its protein product is CASSNQGRGQLCTEAFF.

The CDR3 DNA reads TGTGCCAGCACCCCTTCGAGGGCCACTAATGAAAAACTGTTTTTT. It specifies CASTPSRATNEKLFF. The rearrangement joins TRBV11-2 to TRBJ1-4; D is unresolved. Germline values: CDR1 SGHAT, CDR2 FQNNGV. The germline V and J ends were trimmed by 7 bases and 2 bases, with 14 bases remaining between them. The CDR3 totals 15 residues. The complete variable domain, with remaining parts taken from reference TRBV11-2 and TRBJ1-4, reads EAGVAQSPRYKIIEKRQSVAFWCNPISGHATLYWYQQILGQGPKLLIQFQNNGVVDDSQLPKDRFSAERLKGVDSTLKIQPAKLEDSAVYLCASTPSRATNEKLFFGSGTQLSVL.

The chain combines TRBV5-1 with TRBJ1-1, with 8 bases matching TRBD1. This CDR3 contains 14 residues. Germline-derived CDR1 and CDR2 are SGHRS and YFSETQ. V was clipped by 4 bases and J by 6 bases; unmatched bases: 8. In DNA, the CDR3 is TGCGCCAGCAGCGCGACAGGGGTTGGAGCTGAAGCTTTCTTT. Protein: CASSATGVGAEAFF. Supplemented by reference TRBV5-1 and TRBJ1-1, the full variable domain reads KAGVTQTPRYLIKTRGQQVTLSCSPISGHRSVSWYQQTPGQGLQFLFEYFSETQRNKGNFPGRFSGRQFSNSRSEMNVSTLELGDSALYLCASSATGVGAEAFFGQGTRLTVV.

The V gene is TRBV9, the J gene TRBJ1-2; D unclear. V shed 0 bases and J shed 0 bases, with 6 bases lying between them. Germline V lookup: CDR1 SGDLS, CDR2 YYNGEE. CDR3 size: 14 residues. The CDR3 coding sequence is TGTGCCAGCAGCGTAGGGGCAGCTAACTATGGCTACACCTTC. Translating it yields CASSVGAANYGYTF.

The chain couples TRBV7-3 to TRBJ2-1; D possibly corresponds to TRBD1 (6 bases). CDR1 is SGHTA and CDR2 is FQGTGA in the germline V gene. The CDR3 is 16 amino acids. V was trimmed by 0 bases and J by 6 bases, leaving 15 bases between them. In DNA, the CDR3 is TGTGCCAGCAGCTTAACACAGGGTGGAGTAGGCAATGAGCAGTTCTTC. Its translation: CASSLTQGGVGNEQFF.

The chain recombines TRBV6-1 with TRBJ2-1; 8 bases are a match to TRBD1. After removal of 2 bases from V and 9 bases from J, the junction contained 3 bases not matched to a gene. The CDR3 totals 13 residues. Germline V gene data show CDR1 as MNHNS and CDR2 as SASEGT. CDR3 nucleotide sequence: TGTGCCAGCAGTGAACCGGGACAGGCTGAGCAGTTCTTC. Residues: CASSEPGQAEQFF.